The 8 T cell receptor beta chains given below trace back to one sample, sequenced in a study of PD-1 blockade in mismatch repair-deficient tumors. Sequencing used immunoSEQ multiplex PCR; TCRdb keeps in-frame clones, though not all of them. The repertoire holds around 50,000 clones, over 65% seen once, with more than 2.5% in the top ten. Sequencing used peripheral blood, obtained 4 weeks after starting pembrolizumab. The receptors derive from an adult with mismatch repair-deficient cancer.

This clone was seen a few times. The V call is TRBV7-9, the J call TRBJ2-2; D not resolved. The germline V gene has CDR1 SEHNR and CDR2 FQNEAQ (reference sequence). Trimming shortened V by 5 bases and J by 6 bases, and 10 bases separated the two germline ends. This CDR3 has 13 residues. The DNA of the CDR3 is TGTGCCAGCAGCCCCGTTTGGGCCGGGGAGCTGTTTTTT. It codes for CASSPVWAGELFF.

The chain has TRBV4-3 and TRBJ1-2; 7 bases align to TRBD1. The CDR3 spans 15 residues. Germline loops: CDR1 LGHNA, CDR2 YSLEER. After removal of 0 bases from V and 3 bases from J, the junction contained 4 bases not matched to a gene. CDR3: CASSQERGRDYGYTF. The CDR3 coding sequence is TGCGCCAGCAGCCAAGAAAGGGGGCGAGACTATGGCTACACCTTC.

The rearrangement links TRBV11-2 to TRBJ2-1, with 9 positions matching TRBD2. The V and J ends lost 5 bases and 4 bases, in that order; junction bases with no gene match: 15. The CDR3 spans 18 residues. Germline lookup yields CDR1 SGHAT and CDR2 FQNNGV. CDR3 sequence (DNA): TGTGCCAGCAGCCGTAAAAGCGGCTCTAGCGGGAAGTACAATGAGCAGTTCTTC. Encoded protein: CASSRKSGSSGKYNEQFF.

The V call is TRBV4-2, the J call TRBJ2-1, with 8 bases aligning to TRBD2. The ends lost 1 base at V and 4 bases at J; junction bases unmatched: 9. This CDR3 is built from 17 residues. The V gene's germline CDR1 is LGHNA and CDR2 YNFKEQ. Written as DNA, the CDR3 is TGTGCCAGCAGCCAAGGTTTGGGGCGGGAGGTTTACAATGAGCAGTTCTTC. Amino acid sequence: CASSQGLGREVYNEQFF.

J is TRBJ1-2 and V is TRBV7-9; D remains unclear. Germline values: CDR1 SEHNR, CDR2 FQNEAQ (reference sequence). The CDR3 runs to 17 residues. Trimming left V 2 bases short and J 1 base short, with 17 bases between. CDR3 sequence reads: CASSLFSPIDFNYGYTF. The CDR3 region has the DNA TGTGCCAGCAGCTTATTCTCGCCGATAGACTTTAACTATGGCTACACCTTC.

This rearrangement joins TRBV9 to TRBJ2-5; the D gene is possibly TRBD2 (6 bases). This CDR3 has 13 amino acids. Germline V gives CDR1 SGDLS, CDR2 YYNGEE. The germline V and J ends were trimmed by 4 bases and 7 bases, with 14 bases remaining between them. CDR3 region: CASSLLGGGTQYF. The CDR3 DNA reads TGTGCCAGCAGCTTATTGGGAGGTGGGACCCAGTACTTC.

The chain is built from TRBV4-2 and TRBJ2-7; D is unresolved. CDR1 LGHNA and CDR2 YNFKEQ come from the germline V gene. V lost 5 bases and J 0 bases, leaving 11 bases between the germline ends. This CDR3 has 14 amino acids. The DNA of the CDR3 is TGTGCCAGCAGCTTGGAGACAAGCTCCTACGAGCAGTACTTC. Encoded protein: CASSLETSSYEQYF.

The DNA of the CDR3 is TGTGCCATCAGGACTAGCGGGAGTTCCAATGAGCAGTTCTTC. This translates into CAIRTSGSSNEQFF. This chain connects TRBV2 to TRBJ2-1; TRBD2 matches at 13 bases. The CDR3 has 14 amino acids. V lost 10 bases and J lost 6; bases outside the gene matches: 6. Per germline, CDR1 SNHLY and CDR2 FYNNEI.